The rows below give T cell receptor beta chains drawn from one sample of a study of blood T cell repertoires in COVID-19. TCRdb's table, derived via immunoSEQ multiplex PCR, lists solely in-frame clones and lacks some. There are about 220,000 clones in the sample; approximately 80% occur only once, and approximately 4.5% lies in the top ten. The specimen sequenced was peripheral blood. These receptors were taken from a woman in her 70s with acute or convalescent COVID-19. Both conserved end residues are part of each CDR3. Fields, in order: CDR3 DNA, CDR3 protein, clone size, V gene, J gene, D gene. D genes are given only for firm matches. Clone sizes are given selectively: once, few, many, or a class where the clone is expanded.

cdr3_nt: TGTGCCTGGAGTGTAGCGCCGCAAAACACTGAAGCTTTCTTT
cdr3_aa: CAWSVAPQNTEAFF
clone_size: NA
v_call: TRBV30
j_call: TRBJ1-1
d_call: NA

cdr3_nt: TGTGCCATCAGCGGGGGGACAGGGAGCTCCTACGAGCAGTACTTC
cdr3_aa: CAISGGTGSSYEQYF
clone_size: NA
v_call: TRBV10-3
j_call: TRBJ2-7
d_call: TRBD1

cdr3_nt: TGTGCCAGCACCCCGACAGGGTACTACGAGCAGTACTTC
cdr3_aa: CASTPTGYYEQYF
clone_size: NA
v_call: TRBV6-5
j_call: TRBJ2-7
d_call: TRBD1

cdr3_nt: TGTGCCAGCAGTTGGGGCCCCGGGACAGGGGGCTACGAGCAGTACTTC
cdr3_aa: CASSWGPGTGGYEQYF
clone_size: few
v_call: TRBV28
j_call: TRBJ2-7
d_call: TRBD1

cdr3_nt: TGCGCCAGCAGCCAAGACGCAGTGTCCGATCAGCCCCAGCATTTT
cdr3_aa: CASSQDAVSDQPQHF
clone_size: NA
v_call: TRBV4-3
j_call: TRBJ1-5
d_call: NA

cdr3_nt: TGTGCCAGCAGCTTACAGGGGAACGGGTCCTACAATGAGCAGTTCTTC
cdr3_aa: CASSLQGNGSYNEQFF
clone_size: NA
v_call: TRBV11-1
j_call: TRBJ2-1
d_call: NA

cdr3_nt: TGTGCCACCAGCAGAGATGGGTGGAGTGAGACCCAGTACTTC
cdr3_aa: CATSRDGWSETQYF
clone_size: NA
v_call: TRBV15
j_call: TRBJ2-5
d_call: NA

cdr3_nt: TGTGCCAGCAGTCGACAGAACTATGGCTACACCTTC
cdr3_aa: CASSRQNYGYTF
clone_size: once
v_call: TRBV25-1
j_call: TRBJ1-2
d_call: NA

cdr3_nt: TGTGCCAGCATACCGGGGCCGCAGGGGGTTACGGGTGGCTACACCTTC
cdr3_aa: CASIPGPQGVTGGYTF
clone_size: NA
v_call: TRBV7-2
j_call: TRBJ1-2
d_call: TRBD1

cdr3_nt: TGTGCCAGATGCCCCACTCGGGGAAACACCATATATTTT
cdr3_aa: CARCPTRGNTIYF
clone_size: NA
v_call: TRBV5-3
j_call: TRBJ1-3
d_call: NA

cdr3_nt: TGTGCCAGCAGTCGACAGGGGTACGAGCAGTACTTC
cdr3_aa: CASSRQGYEQYF
clone_size: once
v_call: TRBV6-2/TRBV6-3
j_call: TRBJ2-7
d_call: TRBD1

cdr3_nt: TGTGCCAGCAGCCCTCGGTACAGGGGGCAAGGGACCATATATTTT
cdr3_aa: CASSPRYRGQGTIYF
clone_size: once
v_call: TRBV11-2
j_call: TRBJ1-3
d_call: TRBD1

cdr3_nt: TGTGCCAGCAGTTCCCCCCCTACACTAGCGGGGGGCACAGATACGCAGTATTTT
cdr3_aa: CASSSPPTLAGGTDTQYF
clone_size: NA
v_call: TRBV28
j_call: TRBJ2-3
d_call: TRBD2

cdr3_nt: TGTGCCAGCAGCCGGGGAGGGGGAGGGGTGAGTGAAAAACTGTTTTTT
cdr3_aa: CASSRGGGGVSEKLFF
clone_size: NA
v_call: TRBV4-2
j_call: TRBJ1-4
d_call: NA

cdr3_nt: TGTGCCAGCAGTTACGGACAGGGTATTATGAATTCACCCCTCCACTTT
cdr3_aa: CASSYGQGIMNSPLHF
clone_size: once
v_call: TRBV27
j_call: TRBJ1-6
d_call: TRBD1

cdr3_nt: TGCGCCAGCAGCCCCCCAGGGGGCCTGGACACTGAAGCTTTCTTT
cdr3_aa: CASSPPGGLDTEAFF
clone_size: NA
v_call: TRBV5-1
j_call: TRBJ1-1
d_call: TRBD1

cdr3_nt: TGTGCCAGCAGCCAAGTCAGACAGGCCCAAGGTGGCTACACCTTC
cdr3_aa: CASSQVRQAQGGYTF
clone_size: few
v_call: TRBV4-2
j_call: TRBJ1-2
d_call: NA

cdr3_nt: TGTGCCAGCAGTTCTAACCGACACAGGGAAAGATTTACTGAAGCTTTCTTT
cdr3_aa: CASSSNRHRERFTEAFF
clone_size: many
v_call: TRBV6-2/TRBV6-3
j_call: TRBJ1-1
d_call: NA

cdr3_nt: TGTGCCAGCAGCCTCCCTCCTAGTGTCGCCGGGGAGCTGTTTTTT
cdr3_aa: CASSLPPSVAGELFF
clone_size: few
v_call: TRBV5-6
j_call: TRBJ2-2
d_call: NA

cdr3_nt: TGTGCCAGCAGTTTCCGCGGTCCAAGAAATGAAAAACTGTTTTTT
cdr3_aa: CASSFRGPRNEKLFF
clone_size: NA
v_call: TRBV27
j_call: TRBJ1-4
d_call: NA

cdr3_nt: TGCGCCAGCAGCCCTCTGACAGGGCATCAGCCCCAGCATTTT
cdr3_aa: CASSPLTGHQPQHF
clone_size: NA
v_call: TRBV23-1
j_call: TRBJ1-5
d_call: TRBD1

cdr3_nt: TGTGCCAGCTCACCGACAGGGGATAACTATGGCTACACCTTC
cdr3_aa: CASSPTGDNYGYTF
clone_size: NA
v_call: TRBV18
j_call: TRBJ1-2
d_call: TRBD1